This TCR beta chain was obtained from a study of response to subunit inactivated influenza vaccine. Study-level findings and limits: There was a suggestion from the authors that each seasonal influenza vaccination recruits few new T cells.

TCRdb called the RT-PCR reads again in MiXCR, with one record for every CDR3 protein. The sample shows some 500,000 distinct CDR3 sequences, 25% of them seen only once. Only a few counts were recorded for this clonotype. Its matching antigen is unknown. In germline, CDR1 is SGHRS, CDR2 YFSETQ. V lost 0 bases, J lost 4 bases, and 3 bases stayed unmatched. The CDR3 is made up of 15 amino acids. The gene calls are TRBV5-1 and TRBJ1-4, with 7 bases aligning to TRBD1. Here the sequenced sample was CD4+ T cells sorted from PBMCs, taken less than 6 days after vaccination. This TCR derives from a man in his fifties who received an inactivated influenza vaccine. The CDR3 coding sequence is TGCGCCAGCAGCTTGGCAGACAGGGATAATGAAAAACTGTTTTTT. It specifies CASSLADRDNEKLFF.